This is a list of T cell receptor beta chains from one sample in a study of molecular identifiers for immune sequencing clone quantification. TCRdb re-called the PCR reads with MiXCR, one entry per CDR3 protein. This sample has approximately 680,000 distinct CDR3 sequences; roughly 27% occur once, and the top ten carry 0.78%. The sequencing sample was made of naive CD8+ T cells from blood, with Jurkat cell RNA spiked in. These receptors were taken from a human donor in good health. Some libraries in this study had Jurkat cell RNA spiked in. The CDR3 runs from the conserved cysteine through the conserved F or W. The D gene is left open where the match is weak. Clone size is given for some rows only: seen once, a few or many times, or a class if the clone is expanded.

TRBV9	.	TRBJ2-7	14	.	TGTGCCAGCGGAAAAGGGGGGGTCGGCTACGAGCAGTACTTC	CASGKGGVGYEQYF
TRBV28	.	TRBJ2-7	17	TRBD1	TGTGCCAGCAGTCTCCGGACAGGGGGTATTATCCTACGAGAGCAGTACTTC	CASSLRTGGIILREQYF
TRBV6-1	.	TRBJ2-1	13	.	TGTGCCAGCCACGACGGGGCCTGGAATGAGCAGTTCTTC	CASHDGAWNEQFF
TRBV12-3/TRBV12-4	few	TRBJ1-2	15	TRBD1	TGTGCCAGCAGTTTTGGCAGGGGGTTAGGGTATGGCTACACCTTC	CASSFGRGLGYGYTF
TRBV29-1	few	TRBJ2-1	14	.	TGCAGCGCCTTCATCGAGGGGACCTACAATGAGCAGTTCTTC	CSAFIEGTYNEQFF
TRBV12-3/TRBV12-4	.	TRBJ2-3	15	.	TGTGCCAGCAGTGGAACTAGTGATAGCACAGATACGCAGTATTTT	CASSGTSDSTDTQYF
TRBV12-3/TRBV12-4	.	TRBJ2-2	15	.	TGTGCCAGCAGTTCAATTGGGGCGAACACCGGGGAGCTGTTTTTT	CASSSIGANTGELFF
TRBV7-6	.	TRBJ2-7	14	.	TGTGCCAGCAGCCTTCAGTCTTATTCCTACGAGCAGTACTTC	CASSLQSYSYEQYF
TRBV7-7	.	TRBJ2-2	15	TRBD2	TGTGCCAGCAACCTTAGTGGGACTAGTACCGGGGAGCTGTTTTTT	CASNLSGTSTGELFF
TRBV7-6	.	TRBJ2-3	14	.	TGTGCCAGCAGCTTAGAGCCAAACCCAGATACGCAGTATTTT	CASSLEPNPDTQYF
TRBV12-5	many	TRBJ2-1	12	.	TGTGCTAGTGGTTCCAGGGGGGATGAGCAGTTCTTC	CASGSRGDEQFF
TRBV30	few	TRBJ2-3	20	.	TGTGCCTGGAGTGTACGTCGATGGGGACTCGAAATTTCTAGCACAGATACGCAGTATTTT	CAWSVRRWGLEISSTDTQYF
TRBV28	many	TRBJ1-4	14	.	TGTGCCAGCATGGTCGACAGGTCTAATGAAAAACTGTTTTTT	CASMVDRSNEKLFF
TRBV4-1	.	TRBJ1-2	15	.	TGCGCCAGCAGCCAAGATCCAGGGATTGCGGTTGGCTACACCTTC	CASSQDPGIAVGYTF
TRBV5-6	once	TRBJ2-7	15	TRBD1	TGTGCCAGCAGCTCGATAACGGGACAGGGCCACGAGCAGTACTTC	CASSSITGQGHEQYF
TRBV2	.	TRBJ1-1	15	.	TGTGCCACCAGAATGAATGGGGAGGCGAACACTGAAGCTTTCTTT	CATRMNGEANTEAFF
TRBV29-1	many	TRBJ2-2	12	.	TGCAGCGTCAAAGGGGGCACCGGGGAGCTGTTTTTT	CSVKGGTGELFF
TRBV6-5	.	TRBJ2-2	19	TRBD1	TGTGCCAGCAGTTACTCGACCACAGGGGCGCGTTTTGTGGGCGGGGAGCTGTTTTTT	CASSYSTTGARFVGGELFF
TRBV18	.	TRBJ2-7	13	.	TGTGCCAGCTCACCACCGGGCAGCTACGAGCGGTACTTC	CASSPPGSYERYF
TRBV7-6	few	TRBJ2-3	15	.	TGTGCCAGCAGTTTCACAGGGTCCCAAACAGATACGCAGTATTTT	CASSFTGSQTDTQYF
TRBV5-1	many	TRBJ1-1	15	.	TGCGCCAGCAGCTTGGTGACAGGCGAGAACACTGAAGCTTTCTTT	CASSLVTGENTEAFF
TRBV7-8	many	TRBJ1-6	13	.	TGTGCCAGCAGCTTAGACAAGGGTCCTACCCTCCACTTT	CASSLDKGPTLHF
TRBV7-2	many	TRBJ2-7	14	.	TGTGCCAGCAGCTTAGACGGGGGTCTCTACGAGCAGTACTTC	CASSLDGGLYEQYF
TRBV20-1	.	TRBJ2-3	14	.	TGCCGTGCTAGGGCGGGGGCCCGCCCCGCTCCGCAGTATTTT	CRARAGARPAPQYF
TRBV7-8	few	TRBJ2-7	13	TRBD1	TGTGCCACCGCGACAGGGAGCTCCTACGAGCAGTACTTC	CATATGSSYEQYF
TRBV6-2/TRBV6-3	many	TRBJ1-5	14	.	TGTGCCAGCAGACCAGACAGCCACAATCAGCCCCAGCATTTT	CASRPDSHNQPQHF
TRBV11-2	.	TRBJ2-7	15	TRBD1	TGTGCCAGCAGCTCAGAACGGACAGGGCCTAGCGAGCAGTACTTC	CASSSERTGPSEQYF
TRBV15	.	TRBJ2-5	13	.	TGTGCCACCAGAACGGATACGGGAGAGACCCAGTACTTC	CATRTDTGETQYF